This T cell receptor (beta chain) was documented in a study of blood T cell repertoires in COVID-19. Study context: PBMCs, B-cell-depleted T cells, or T cells provided the cDNA or gDNA that made up the material.

This clone was seen a handful of times. Germline V lookup: CDR1 SGHRS, CDR2 YFSETQ. The CDR3 is made up of 16 amino acids. The V gene end was trimmed by 4 bases and the J gene end by 5 bases; junction bases not matched to a gene: 7. Each participant's cohort was designated according to participant-reported clinical history. Authors' processing steps: Counts of nucleated cells, estimated from reference gene primer amplification, were obtained. Sequencing was performed with immunoSEQ multiplex PCR; in TCRdb, only in-frame clones are kept and a portion is missing. V and J calls plus clone size are reproduced from that table; the DNA served to infer D and trimming. The sample shows some 240,000 clones, roughly 85% of them seen only once.

This sequence was found in a woman aged 45-65 years who had been exposed to COVID-19. The material sequenced was PBMCs or T cells enriched from blood (not recorded which). V gene TRBV5-1 combines with J gene TRBJ2-5; 14 bases fit TRBD2. CDR3 sequence (DNA): TGCGCCAGCAGCCCGCAGACTAGCGGGGGGGCGGAGACCCAGTACTTC. Translated, it gives CASSPQTSGGAETQYF.